This T cell receptor beta chain was sequenced during a study of shared clonotypes between healthy human individuals. Whole-study findings and limits: An effect of sequencing depth on clonotype sharing among donors was expected.

Germline CDR1 reads SGDLS; CDR2 reads YYNGEE. The CDR3 contains 15 residues when both ends are counted. Details on this clone: Its specificity is not known. This CDR3 is missing its conserved last phenylalanine or tryptophan, likely due to a read error. It is unclear where the CDR3 begins or ends on the DNA, so no DNA is shown, and the CDR3 is as TCRdb lists it.

For unsorted samples, genomic DNA was extracted from tens of millions of PBMCs. The replicate PCRs on unsorted PBMC were given approximately 0.3 ug DNA, which is around 31,000 T cell genomes. Data came from immunoSEQ multiplex PCR; TCRdb stores just in-frame clones and leaves some out. Of 500,000 to 650,000 clones detected, about 80% appear once; the ten largest clones hold 12%. V is TRBV9 and J is TRBJ1-5; TRBD1, the D gene given by the table, was not confirmed from the DNA. This clonotype was obtained from a woman in her thirties or forties in good health. Some clones in this sample may be carry-over from other donors' samples. Input material: PBMCs. CDR3 in amino acids: CASSATGDVPQPQHL.